These 15 T cell receptor beta chains were sequenced from one sample in a study of CD8+CD57+ T cells in acquired aplastic anemia. Patients chosen for sequencing had CD8+CD57+ cells that had expanded, as shown by flow cytometry. The study profiled TCR beta VDJ and CDR3 using genomic DNA as template. TCRdb passed the reads through MiXCR, listing each CDR3 protein once. The sample includes about 200,000 distinct CDR3 sequences, less than 75% of them seen just once. Source material: sorted CD4+, CD8+, or CD8+CD57+ T cells (not recorded which) from PBMCs. These receptor sequences come from a human donor with aplastic anemia.

The rearrangement uses TRBV6-1 and TRBJ1-6; 7 bases map to TRBD1. With 10 bases clipped from V and 7 bases from J, the junction kept 4 bases outside the gene matches. In germline, CDR1 is MNHNS, CDR2 SASEGT. This CDR3 region has 12 residues. CDR3 residues: CATKQGNSPLHF. DNA of the CDR3: TGTGCCACCAAACAGGGGAATTCACCCCTCCACTTT.

The sample holds one count of this clonotype. The rearrangement links TRBV7-2 to TRBJ2-1, with 8 bases identical to TRBD2. CDR1 is SGHTA and CDR2 is FQGNSA in the germline V gene. The CDR3 covers 15 residues. Unmatched junction bases numbered 5, after V lost 5 bases and J lost 2 bases. The CDR3 DNA is TGTGCCAGCAGCCCCCGGACTAGCACCTACAATGAGCAGTTCTTC. Translated, it gives CASSPRTSTYNEQFF.

The chain combines TRBV7-9 with TRBJ2-7; 8 bases match TRBD1. The germline V gene encodes CDR1 SEHNR and CDR2 FQNEAQ (reference sequence). The trim removed 5 bases at V and 6 bases at J, leaving 9 bases unmatched. The CDR3 loop spans 14 amino acids. The CDR3 DNA reads as TGTGCCAGCAGCCCGACGACAGGGGATTTCGAGCAGTACTTC. Protein sequence: CASSPTTGDFEQYF.

The V and J genes are TRBV9 and TRBJ2-6; the match to TRBD1 covers 9 bases. Germline V CDR1 and CDR2: SGDLS, YYNGEE. After removal of 6 bases from V and 1 base from J, the junction contained 8 bases not matched to a gene. The CDR3 spans 17 residues. The CDR3 loop reads CASTRDRDMSGANVLTF. CDR3 DNA: TGTGCCAGCACCCGGGACAGGGACATGTCTGGGGCCAACGTCCTGACTTTC.

In this sample, this clonotype turned up a few times. V usage is TRBV29-1 and J usage is TRBJ1-1, with D unclear. CDR1 SQVTM and CDR2 ANQGSEA come from the germline V gene. This CDR3 spans 9 amino acids. Trimming cost V 5 bases and J 6 bases, with 4 bases left between them. CDR3 amino acids: CSVSSEAFF. DNA of the CDR3: TGCAGCGTTTCTTCTGAAGCTTTCTTT.

The chain recombines TRBV20-1 with TRBJ2-3; 8 nucleotides line up with TRBD2. Germline loops: CDR1 DFQATT, CDR2 SNEGSKA (reference sequence). The V and J ends lost 1 base and 3 bases, in that order; junction bases with no gene match: 6. The CDR3 is 15 residues long. This CDR3 reads CSARAGGGWTDTQYF. Here the CDR3 DNA reads TGCAGTGCTAGAGCGGGGGGGGGCTGGACAGATACGCAGTATTTT.

A single count supports this clonotype. The CDR3 spells CASSRISGGSYEQYF. The CDR3 DNA reads as TGTGCCAGCAGCCGAATTAGCGGGGGCTCCTACGAGCAGTACTTC. This chain links TRBV7-9 with TRBJ2-7; 9 nucleotides agree with TRBD2. The CDR3 is 15 amino acids. Germline V gives CDR1 SEHNR, CDR2 FQNEAQ (reference sequence). With 5 bases clipped from V and 0 bases from J, the junction kept 5 bases outside the gene matches. Drawing the rest from reference TRBV7-9 and TRBJ2-7, the complete variable domain is DTGVSQNPRHKITKRGQNVTFRCDPISEHNRLYWYRQTLGQGPEFLTYFQNEAQLEKSRLLSDRFSAERPKGSFSTLEIQRTEQGDSAMYLCASSRISGGSYEQYFGPGTRLTVT.

This clonotype was detected many times. The gene calls are TRBV25-1 and TRBJ1-2; D not certain. Trimming took off 3 bases at V and 4 bases at J, with 9 bases between the two ends. This CDR3 spans 13 amino acids. The V gene's germline CDR1 is MGHDK and CDR2 SYGVNS. The CDR3 protein is CASSEGSGYGYTF. The DNA of the CDR3 is TGTGCCAGCAGTGAGGGTTCTGGCTATGGCTACACCTTC.

Ten or more counts support this clonotype. J is TRBJ1-1 and V is TRBV6-2 or TRBV6-3, with D perhaps matching TRBD1 (5 bases). In germline, CDR1 is MNHEY, CDR2 SVGEGT. This CDR3 comprises 13 residues. Between the trimmed V and J ends, which lost 6 bases and 2 bases, there was a span of 10 bases. In nucleotides, the CDR3 is TGTGCCAGCAGCCCGACAGAAAACACTGAAGCTTTCTTT. Residues: CASSPTENTEAFF.

The chain employs TRBV9 and TRBJ2-3, with D unresolved. The V gene's germline CDR1 is SGDLS and CDR2 YYNGEE. V lost 0 bases and J 4 bases, leaving 6 bases between the germline ends. The CDR3 consists of 13 residues. The CDR3 DNA follows: TGTGCCAGCAGCGTAGCTAGGGCAGATACGCAGTATTTT. Translation gives CASSVARADTQYF.

The CDR3 DNA follows: TGTGCCAGTAGTGTGGGCCTAGCCTACACCGGGGAGCTGTTTTTT. Its protein is CASSVGLAYTGELFF. The chain links TRBV19 to TRBJ2-2, with D perhaps matching TRBD2 (5 bases). There are 15 residues in the CDR3. Trimming pared 5 bases from V and 3 bases from J, leaving 13 bases between. The germline CDR1 and CDR2 sequences are LNHDA and SQIVND (reference sequence).

The CDR3 sequence is CASSAAHPYEQFF. The CDR3 bases are TGCGCCAGCAGCGCGGCCCACCCCTACGAGCAGTTCTTC. The chain combines TRBV10-1 with TRBJ2-1; D is ambiguous. The germline V and J ends were trimmed by 6 bases and 10 bases, with 16 bases remaining between them. CDR3 size: 13 residues. Germline V gene data show CDR1 as WNHNN and CDR2 as SYGVQD (reference sequence).

This clonotype was found a few times. CDR3 amino acids: CASSDPGQRSYEQYF. For the CDR3, the DNA is TGTGCCAGCAGCGATCCGGGACAGCGCTCCTACGAGCAGTACTTC. The chain joins TRBV7-2 to TRBJ2-7; 7 nucleotides agree with TRBD1. This CDR3 is 15 amino acids long. Germline CDR1 SGHTA, CDR2 FQGNSA. V shed 5 bases, J shed 0 bases, and the junction held 7 bases outside the gene matches.

The chain links TRBV15 to TRBJ1-5, with D tentatively TRBD1 (6 bases). The germline V and J ends were trimmed by 5 bases and 2 bases, with 13 bases remaining between them. The CDR3 spans 15 residues. CDR1 and CDR2 (germline): LNHNV, YYDKDF (reference sequence). As DNA, the CDR3 is TGTGCCACCAGCTTTTGGGCAGGGGGCAATCAGCCCCAGCATTTT. This sequence encodes CATSFWAGGNQPQHF.

This chain uses TRBV15 with TRBJ2-2, with TRBD1 identical over 7 bases. Germline-derived CDR1 and CDR2 are LNHNV and YYDKDF (reference sequence). J lost 0 bases, V lost 5 bases, and 6 bases had no gene match. The CDR3 sequence is 16 residues long. The CDR3 DNA sequence: TGTGCCACCAGCCGACCCGGGACAGCGAACACCGGGGAGCTGTTTTTT. Residues: CATSRPGTANTGELFF.